What follows describes a single TCR beta chain. This specimen comes from a study of cytomegalovirus exposure and HLA in healthy donors. There are 14 residues in the CDR3. Germline V CDR1 and CDR2: SGDLS, YYNGEE. V lost 1 base and J lost 3, with 7 bases in between. The PCR ran on 60 Vbeta and 13 Jbeta primers. The data were produced by immunoSEQ multiplex PCR, yet TCRdb's version contains in-frame clones alone and is incomplete. Of about 260,000 clones in the sample, approximately 84% are singletons; the top ten hold roughly 2%. Sample: PBMCs. V usage is TRBV9 and J usage is TRBJ1-4; weak D call: TRBD1 (5 bases). The TCR was taken from a woman in her thirties or forties in good health and CMV-seropositive. The CDR3 DNA is TGTGCCAGCAGCGTACCAGGGCCTAATGAAAAACTGTTTTTT. It yields the protein CASSVPGPNEKLFF.